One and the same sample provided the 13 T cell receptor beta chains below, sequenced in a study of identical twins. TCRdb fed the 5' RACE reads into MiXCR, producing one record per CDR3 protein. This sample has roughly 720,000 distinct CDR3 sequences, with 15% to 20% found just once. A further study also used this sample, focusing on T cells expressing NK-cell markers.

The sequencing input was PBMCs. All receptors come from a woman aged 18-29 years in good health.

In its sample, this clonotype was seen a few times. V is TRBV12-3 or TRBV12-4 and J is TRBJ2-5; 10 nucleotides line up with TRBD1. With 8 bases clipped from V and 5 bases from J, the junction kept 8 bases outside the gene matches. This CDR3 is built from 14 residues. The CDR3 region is CASGVDRGLETQYF. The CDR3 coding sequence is TGTGCCAGCGGAGTCGACAGGGGGCTTGAGACCCAGTACTTC.

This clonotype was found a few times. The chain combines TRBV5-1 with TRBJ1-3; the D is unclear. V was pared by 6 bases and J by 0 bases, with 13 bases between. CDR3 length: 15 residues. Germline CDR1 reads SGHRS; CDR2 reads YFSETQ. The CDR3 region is CASKTGEYSGNTIYF. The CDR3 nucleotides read TGCGCCAGCAAAACCGGAGAGTACTCTGGAAACACCATATATTTT.

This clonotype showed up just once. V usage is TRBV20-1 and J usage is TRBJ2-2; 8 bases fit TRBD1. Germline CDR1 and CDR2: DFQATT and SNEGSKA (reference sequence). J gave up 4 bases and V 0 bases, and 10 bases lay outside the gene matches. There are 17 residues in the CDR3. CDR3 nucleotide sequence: TGCAGTGCTAGAGATCCTGGAGGCAGGGGGCTCACCGGGGAGCTGTTTTTT. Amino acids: CSARDPGGRGLTGELFF.

The CDR3 spells CASSLGRQNYGYTF. CDR3 bases: TGCGCCAGCAGCTTGGGTCGACAGAACTATGGCTACACCTTC. The chain links TRBV5-1 to TRBJ1-2; weak D call: TRBD1 (5 bases). This CDR3 has 14 residues. With 0 bases removed from V and 2 bases from J, the gap between germline ends came to 8 bases. From germline, CDR1 is SGHRS and CDR2 YFSETQ. Complete variable domain (other parts from reference TRBV5-1 and TRBJ1-2): KAGVTQTPRYLIKTRGQQVTLSCSPISGHRSVSWYQQTPGQGLQFLFEYFSETQRNKGNFPGRFSGRQFSNSRSEMNVSTLELGDSALYLCASSLGRQNYGYTFGSGTRLTVV.

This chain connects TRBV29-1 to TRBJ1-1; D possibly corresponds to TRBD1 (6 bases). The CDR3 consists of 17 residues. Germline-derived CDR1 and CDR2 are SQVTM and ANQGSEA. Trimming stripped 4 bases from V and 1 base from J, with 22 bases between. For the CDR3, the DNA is TGCAGCGTTGGAGGGGGAGTAGATCTATCTAGGAACACTGAAGCTTTCTTT. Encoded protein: CSVGGGVDLSRNTEAFF.

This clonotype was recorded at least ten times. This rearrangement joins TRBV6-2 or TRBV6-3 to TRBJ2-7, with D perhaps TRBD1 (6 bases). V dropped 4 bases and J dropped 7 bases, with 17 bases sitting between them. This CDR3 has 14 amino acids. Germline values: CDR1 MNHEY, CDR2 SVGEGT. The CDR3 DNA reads TGTGCCAGCAGTTCGAGATTCTGGACAGTAGAGCAGTACTTC. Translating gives CASSSRFWTVEQYF.

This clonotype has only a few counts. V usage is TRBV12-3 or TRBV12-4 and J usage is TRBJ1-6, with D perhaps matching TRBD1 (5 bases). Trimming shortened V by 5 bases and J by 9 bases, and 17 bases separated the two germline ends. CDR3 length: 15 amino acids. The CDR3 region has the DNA TGTGCCAGCAGTGGCCAAGGGGTCCGGAGTTCACCCCTCCACTTT. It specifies CASSGQGVRSSPLHF.

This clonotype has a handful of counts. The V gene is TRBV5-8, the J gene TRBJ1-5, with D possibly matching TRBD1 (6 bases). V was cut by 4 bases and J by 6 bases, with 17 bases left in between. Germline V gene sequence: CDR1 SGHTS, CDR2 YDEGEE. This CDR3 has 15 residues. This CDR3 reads CASSPQGTLIQPQHF. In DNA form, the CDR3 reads TGTGCCAGCAGCCCCCAGGGGACGCTGATTCAGCCCCAGCATTTT.

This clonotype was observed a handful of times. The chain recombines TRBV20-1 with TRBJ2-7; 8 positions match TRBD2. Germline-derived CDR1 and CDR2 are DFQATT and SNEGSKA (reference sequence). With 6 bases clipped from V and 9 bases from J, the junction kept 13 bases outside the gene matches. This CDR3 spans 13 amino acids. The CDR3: CSAVGREERGQYF. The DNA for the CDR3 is TGCAGTGCGGTTGGGCGGGAGGAGCGTGGGCAGTACTTC.

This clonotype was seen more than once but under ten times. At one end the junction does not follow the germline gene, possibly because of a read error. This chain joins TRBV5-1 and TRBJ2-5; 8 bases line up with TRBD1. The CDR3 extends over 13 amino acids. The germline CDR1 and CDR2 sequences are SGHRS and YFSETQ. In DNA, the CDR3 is TGTGCCAGCTCAGGACAGGGCCAAGAGACCCAGTACTTC. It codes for CASSGQGQETQYF.

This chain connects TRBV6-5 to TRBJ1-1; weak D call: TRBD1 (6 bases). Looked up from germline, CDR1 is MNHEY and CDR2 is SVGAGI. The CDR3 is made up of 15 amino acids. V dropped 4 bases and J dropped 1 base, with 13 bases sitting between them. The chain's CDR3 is CASSSPGGGNTEAFF. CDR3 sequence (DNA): TGTGCCAGCAGTTCCCCCGGGGGCGGGAACACTGAAGCTTTCTTT.

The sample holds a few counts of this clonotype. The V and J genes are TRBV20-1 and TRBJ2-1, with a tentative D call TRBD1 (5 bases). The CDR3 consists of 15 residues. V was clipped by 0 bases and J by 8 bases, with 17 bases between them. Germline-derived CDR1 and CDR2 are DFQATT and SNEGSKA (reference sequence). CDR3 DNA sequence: TGCAGTGCTAGAGATCACAGGCAGGGTTGGTATGAGCAGTTCTTC. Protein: CSARDHRQGWYEQFF.

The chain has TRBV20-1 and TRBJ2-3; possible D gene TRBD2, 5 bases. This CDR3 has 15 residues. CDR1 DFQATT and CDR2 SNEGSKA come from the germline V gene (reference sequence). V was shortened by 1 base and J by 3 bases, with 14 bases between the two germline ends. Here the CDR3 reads CSARVDSRGTDTQYF. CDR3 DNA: TGCAGTGCTAGAGTGGACTCCCGAGGTACAGATACGCAGTATTTT.